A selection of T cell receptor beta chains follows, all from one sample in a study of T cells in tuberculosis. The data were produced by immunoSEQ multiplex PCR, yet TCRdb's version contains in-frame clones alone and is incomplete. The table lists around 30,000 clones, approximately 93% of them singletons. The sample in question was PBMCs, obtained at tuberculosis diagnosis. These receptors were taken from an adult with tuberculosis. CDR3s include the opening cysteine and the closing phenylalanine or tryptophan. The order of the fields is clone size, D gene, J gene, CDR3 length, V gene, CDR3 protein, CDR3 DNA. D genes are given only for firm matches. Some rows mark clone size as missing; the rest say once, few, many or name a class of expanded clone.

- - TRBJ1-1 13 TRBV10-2 CASSEGEGTEAFF TGCGCCAGCAGTGAGGGGGAGGGCACTGAAGCTTTCTTT
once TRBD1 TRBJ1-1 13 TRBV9 CASSPGGGTEAFF TGTGCCAGCAGCCCAGGGGGAGGCACTGAAGCTTTCTTT
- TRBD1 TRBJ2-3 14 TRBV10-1 CASSRDRVPDTQYF TGCGCCAGCAGCCGGGACAGGGTCCCAGATACGCAGTATTTT
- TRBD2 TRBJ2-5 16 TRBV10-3 CAISLLGAGAKETQYF TGTGCCATCAGCCTCTTAGGGGCGGGAGCTAAAGAGACCCAGTACTTC
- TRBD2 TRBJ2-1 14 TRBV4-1 CASSQDEREEEQFF TGCGCCAGCAGCCAAGATGAGCGGGAAGAGGAGCAGTTCTTC
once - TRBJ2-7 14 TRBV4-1 CASSQGWGVNEQYF TGCGCCAGCAGCCAAGGGTGGGGGGTTAACGAGCAGTACTTC
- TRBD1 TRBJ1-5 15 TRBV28 CASSLLGQINQPQHF TGTGCCAGCAGTTTATTGGGACAGATCAATCAGCCCCAGCATTTT
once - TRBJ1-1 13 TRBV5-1 CASSPTANTEAFF TGCGCCAGCAGCCCAACAGCGAACACTGAAGCTTTCTTT
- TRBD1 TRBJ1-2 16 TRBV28 CASSSRTGGFGYGYTF TGTGCCAGCAGTTCGCGGACAGGGGGCTTTGGCTATGGCTACACCTTC
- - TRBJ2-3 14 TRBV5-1 CASSSSFGTDTQYF TGCGCCAGCAGCTCTAGTTTCGGCACAGATACGCAGTATTTT
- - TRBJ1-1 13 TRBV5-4 CASSRDRYTEAFF TGTGCCAGCAGCCGTGACAGATACACTGAAGCTTTCTTT
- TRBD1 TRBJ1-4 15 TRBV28 CASSTETGSLEKLFF TGTGCCAGCAGTACAGAGACAGGGTCTCTAGAAAAACTGTTTTTT
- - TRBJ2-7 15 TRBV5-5 CASSLWEAGPYEQYF TGTGCCAGCAGCTTGTGGGAGGCAGGGCCCTACGAGCAGTACTTC
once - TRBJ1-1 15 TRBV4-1 CASSQDETLNTEAFF TGCGCCAGCAGCCAAGATGAGACTCTGAACACTGAAGCTTTCTTT
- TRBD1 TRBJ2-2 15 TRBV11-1 CASSLGTGVTGELFF TGTGCCAGCAGCTTGGGGACAGGGGTCACCGGGGAGCTGTTTTTT
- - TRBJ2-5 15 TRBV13 CASTERGPQGETQYF TGTGCCAGCACAGAAAGGGGTCCTCAGGGGGAGACCCAGTACTTC
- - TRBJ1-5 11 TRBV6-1 CASPTGQPQHF TGTGCCAGCCCAACTGGTCAGCCCCAGCATTTT
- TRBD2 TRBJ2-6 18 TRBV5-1 CASTLGTSGRAGANVLTF TGCGCCAGCACCCTCGGGACTAGCGGGAGGGCTGGGGCCAACGTCCTGACTTTC
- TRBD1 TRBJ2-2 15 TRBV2 CASLPGQGGTGELFF TGTGCCAGTCTACCGGGACAGGGGGGAACCGGGGAGCTGTTTTTT
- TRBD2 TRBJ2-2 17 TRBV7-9 CASSLAGTSGATGELFF TGTGCCAGCAGCTTAGCTGGGACTAGCGGGGCCACCGGGGAGCTGTTTTTT
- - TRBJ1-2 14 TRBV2 CASSEANTDYGYTF TGTGCCAGCAGTGAAGCTAACACAGACTATGGCTACACCTTC
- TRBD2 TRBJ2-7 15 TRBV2 CASRLAGGAVNEQYF TGTGCCAGCAGGCTCGCGGGGGGGGCCGTGAACGAGCAGTACTTC
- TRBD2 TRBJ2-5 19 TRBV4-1 CASSQRPSLAGGYQETQYF TGCGCCAGCAGCCAACGCCCGTCCTTGGCGGGGGGATACCAAGAGACCCAGTACTTC
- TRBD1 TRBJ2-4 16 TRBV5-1 CASSPGTGAAKNIQYF TGCGCCAGCAGCCCCGGGACAGGGGCAGCCAAAAACATTCAGTACTTC
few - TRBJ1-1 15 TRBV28 CASSLMGGGGRGAFF TGTGCCAGCAGTTTAATGGGGGGAGGAGGGCGCGGAGCTTTCTTT
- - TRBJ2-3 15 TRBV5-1 CASSLGVVGTDTQYF TGCGCCAGCAGCTTGGGGGTGGTCGGGACAGATACGCAGTATTTT
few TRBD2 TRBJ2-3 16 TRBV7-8 CASSLVGGGQFDTQYF TGTGCCAGCAGCTTAGTCGGCGGGGGGCAATTCGATACGCAGTATTTT
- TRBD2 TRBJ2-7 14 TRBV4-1 CASSETSGGYEQYF TGCGCCAGCAGCGAGACTAGCGGGGGCTACGAGCAGTACTTC
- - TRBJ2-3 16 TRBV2 CASSEYVGLSTDTQYF TGTGCCAGCAGTGAATATGTGGGGCTCAGCACAGATACGCAGTATTTT
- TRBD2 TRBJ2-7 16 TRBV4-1 CASSQRSGWGGSEQYF TGCGCCAGCAGCCAACGATCTGGTTGGGGGGGATCCGAGCAGTACTTC
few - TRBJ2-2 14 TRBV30 CAFRDSPNTGELFF TGTGCCTTCCGGGACTCGCCGAACACCGGGGAGCTGTTTTTT
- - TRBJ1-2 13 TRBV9 CASSIGTNYGYTF TGTGCCAGCAGCATCGGGACTAACTATGGCTACACCTTC
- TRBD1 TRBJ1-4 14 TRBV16 CASSRRDRDEKLFF TGTGCCAGCAGCCGCCGGGACAGGGATGAAAAACTGTTTTTT
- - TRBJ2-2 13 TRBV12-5 CASGLVKTGELFF TGTGCTAGTGGTTTGGTCAAAACCGGGGAGCTGTTTTTT
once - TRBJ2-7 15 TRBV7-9 CASSWEQGGLNEQYF TGTGCCAGCAGCTGGGAGCAGGGGGGATTGAACGAGCAGTACTTC
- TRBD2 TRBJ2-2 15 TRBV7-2 CASSLTSGRGGELFF TGTGCCAGCAGCTTGACTAGCGGGAGAGGCGGGGAGCTGTTTTTT
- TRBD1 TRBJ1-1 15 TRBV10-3 CAISEGTGVGTEAFF TGTGCCATCAGTGAGGGGACAGGGGTAGGGACTGAAGCTTTCTTT
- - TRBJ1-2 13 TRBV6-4 CASSAGGHNGYTF TGTGCCAGCAGTGCCGGGGGGCACAATGGCTACACCTTC
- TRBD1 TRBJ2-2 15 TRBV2 CASSGSRGQVGELFF TGTGCCAGCAGTGGTAGCAGGGGGCAGGTCGGGGAGCTGTTTTTT
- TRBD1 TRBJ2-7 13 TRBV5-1 CASSLTGASEQYF TGCGCCAGCAGCCTGACAGGGGCGAGCGAGCAGTACTTC
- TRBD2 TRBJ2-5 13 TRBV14 CASSPGLVETQYF TGTGCCAGCAGTCCGGGACTAGTGGAGACCCAGTACTTC
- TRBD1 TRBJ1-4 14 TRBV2 CASSQGATNEKLFF TGTGCCAGCTCCCAGGGGGCAACTAATGAAAAACTGTTTTTT
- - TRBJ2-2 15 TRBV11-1 CASSLGRGDTGELFF TGTGCCAGCAGCTTAGGCAGGGGGGACACCGGGGAGCTGTTTTTT
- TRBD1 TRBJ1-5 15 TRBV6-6 CASRDRSGAHQPQHF TGTGCCAGCAGGGACAGGTCGGGGGCCCATCAGCCCCAGCATTTT
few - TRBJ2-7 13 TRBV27 CASSQGTPYEQYF TGTGCCAGCAGTCAAGGGACTCCCTACGAGCAGTACTTC
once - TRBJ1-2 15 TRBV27 CASSQTERGGNGYTF TGTGCCAGCAGTCAGACAGAGAGGGGGGGGAATGGCTACACCTTC
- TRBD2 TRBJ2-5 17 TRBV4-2 CASSQDLQRGLQETQYF TGTGCCAGCAGCCAAGATCTCCAGCGGGGATTGCAAGAGACCCAGTACTTC
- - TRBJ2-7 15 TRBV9 CASSVRAGPQYEQYF TGTGCCAGCAGCGTCAGAGCGGGCCCGCAATACGAGCAGTACTTC
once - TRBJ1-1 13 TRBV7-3 CASSPITNTEAFF TGTGCCAGCAGCCCTATTACGAACACTGAAGCTTTCTTT
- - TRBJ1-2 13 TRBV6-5 CASSYSMARGYTF TGTGCCAGCAGTTACTCGATGGCCAGGGGCTACACCTTC
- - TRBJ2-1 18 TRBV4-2 CASSQGGWGVDSYNEQFF TGTGCCAGCAGCCAAGGGGGTTGGGGGGTAGACTCCTACAATGAGCAGTTCTTC
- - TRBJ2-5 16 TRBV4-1 CASSQAIGQGGETQYF TGCGCCAGCAGCCAAGCTATCGGACAGGGAGGGGAGACCCAGTACTTC
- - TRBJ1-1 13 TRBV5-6 CASSLGGNTEAFF TGTGCCAGCAGCTTGGGCGGTAACACTGAAGCTTTCTTT